This T cell receptor (beta chain) was recorded in a study of Tregs in tolerant kidney transplant recipients. Mixed chimerism was transient after nonmyeloablative marrow transplants from related graft donors. Thawed PBMCs were FACS-sorted into unstimulated CD4+CD25+CD127- regulatory T cells, CD4+CD25- non-regulatory cells, CD4 and CD8 cells. Trimming cost V 1 base and J 10 bases, with 10 bases left between them. Germline lookup yields CDR1 SGHTA and CDR2 FQGNSA. The CDR3 has 12 residues. The assay was immunoSEQ multiplex PCR, and TCRdb's table has in-frame clones only and misses some. The sample records around 50,000 clones, around nine tenths being singletons.

The V and J genes are TRBV7-2 and TRBJ1-1; D ambiguous. The receptor was isolated from a human patient who received a combined kidney and bone marrow transplant. Some T cells may be transferred from the graft donor. The starting material was CD8+ T cells from blood (PBMCs), obtained 12 months after the transplant. CDR3 protein: CASSLGSGGAFF. In DNA form, the CDR3 reads TGTGCCAGCAGCTTAGGGAGCGGCGGAGCTTTCTTT.